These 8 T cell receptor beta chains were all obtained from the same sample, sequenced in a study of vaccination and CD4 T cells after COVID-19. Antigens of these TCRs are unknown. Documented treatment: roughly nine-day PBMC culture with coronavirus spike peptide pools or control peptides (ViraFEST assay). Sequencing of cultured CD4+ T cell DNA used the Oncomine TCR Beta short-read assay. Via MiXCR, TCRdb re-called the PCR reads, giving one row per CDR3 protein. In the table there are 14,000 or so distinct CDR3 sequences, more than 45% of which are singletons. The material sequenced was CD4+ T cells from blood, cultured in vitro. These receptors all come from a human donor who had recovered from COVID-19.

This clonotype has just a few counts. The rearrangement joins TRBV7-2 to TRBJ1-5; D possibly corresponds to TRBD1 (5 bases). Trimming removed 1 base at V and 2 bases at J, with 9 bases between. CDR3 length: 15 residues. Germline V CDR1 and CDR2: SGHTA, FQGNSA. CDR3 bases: TGTGCCAGCAGCTTAGAGCAGGGACGCAATCAGCCCCAGCATTTT. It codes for CASSLEQGRNQPQHF.

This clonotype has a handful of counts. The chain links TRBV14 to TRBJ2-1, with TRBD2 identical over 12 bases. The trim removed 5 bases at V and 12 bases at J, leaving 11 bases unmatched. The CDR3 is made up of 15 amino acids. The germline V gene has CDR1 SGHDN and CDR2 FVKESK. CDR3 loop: CASSYTSGRPGGQFF. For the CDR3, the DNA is TGTGCCAGCAGCTACACTAGCGGGAGGCCCGGAGGGCAGTTCTTC.

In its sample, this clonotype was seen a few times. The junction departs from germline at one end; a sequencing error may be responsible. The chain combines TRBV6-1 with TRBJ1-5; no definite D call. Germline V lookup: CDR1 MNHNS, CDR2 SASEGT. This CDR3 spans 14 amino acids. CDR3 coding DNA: TGTGCCAGCAGTACGACGGGTAGCCATCAGCCCCAGCATTTT. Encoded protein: CASSTTGSHQPQHF.

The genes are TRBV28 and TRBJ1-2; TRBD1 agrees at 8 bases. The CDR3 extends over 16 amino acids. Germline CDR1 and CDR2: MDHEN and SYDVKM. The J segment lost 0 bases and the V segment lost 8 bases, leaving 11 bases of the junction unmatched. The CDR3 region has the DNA TGTGCCAGCTATGACAGGGGACCCACCTCTAACTATGGCTACACCTTC. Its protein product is CASYDRGPTSNYGYTF.

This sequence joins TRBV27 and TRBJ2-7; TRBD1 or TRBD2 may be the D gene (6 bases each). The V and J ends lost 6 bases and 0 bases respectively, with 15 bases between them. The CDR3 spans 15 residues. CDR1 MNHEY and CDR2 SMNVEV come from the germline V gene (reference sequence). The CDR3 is CASRIAGHTSYEQYF. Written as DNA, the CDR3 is TGTGCCAGCAGAATCGCGGGACACACCTCCTACGAGCAGTACTTC.

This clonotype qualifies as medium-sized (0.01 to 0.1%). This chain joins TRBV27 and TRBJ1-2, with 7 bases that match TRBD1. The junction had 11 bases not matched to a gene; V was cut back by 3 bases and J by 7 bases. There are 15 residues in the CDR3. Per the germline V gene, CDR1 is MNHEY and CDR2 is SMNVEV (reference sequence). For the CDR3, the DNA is TGTGCCAGCAGTTTTAACCCAGGGGGAACCGGTGGCTACACCTTC. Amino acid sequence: CASSFNPGGTGGYTF.

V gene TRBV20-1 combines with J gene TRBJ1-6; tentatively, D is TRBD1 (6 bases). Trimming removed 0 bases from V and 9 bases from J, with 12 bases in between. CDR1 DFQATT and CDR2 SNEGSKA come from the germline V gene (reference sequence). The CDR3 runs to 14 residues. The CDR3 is CSARDSRGVSPLHF. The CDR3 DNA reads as TGCAGTGCTAGAGATTCCAGGGGTGTTTCACCCCTCCACTTT.

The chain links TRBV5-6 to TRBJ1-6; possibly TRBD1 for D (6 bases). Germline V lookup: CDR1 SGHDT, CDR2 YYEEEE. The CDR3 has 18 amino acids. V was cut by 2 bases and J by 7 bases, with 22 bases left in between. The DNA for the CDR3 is TGTGCCAGCAGCTTAGGGGGTAGGGGGTCAGGTAGGAATTCACCCCTCCACTTT. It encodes CASSLGGRGSGRNSPLHF. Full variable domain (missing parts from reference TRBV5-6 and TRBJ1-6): DAGVTQSPTHLIKTRGQQVTLRCSPKSGHDTVSWYQQALGQGPQFIFQYYEEEERQRGNFPDRFSGHQFPNYSSELNVNALLLGDSALYLCASSLGGRGSGRNSPLHFGNGTRLTVT.